This T cell receptor beta chain comes out of a study of T cell repertoires in cytomegalovirus infection (dated by TCRdb to the late 2010s). For context, the study as a whole: Alongside well-studied HLA-B-restricted epitopes, the peptide stimulations were aimed at recently identified HLA-C-restricted CMV epitopes, whose presentation resists viral immunomodulation. Because public TCR beta signatures pointed to carriage of CMV infection together with the matching HLA type, the HLA type of each donor mattered for the analysis.

The instrument given in TCRdb is Illumina HiSeq 1500. The public reads were run again by TCRdb, first through fastp at Q25 and then through MiXCR, and only productive beta chains were kept. Entries are consolidated by CDR3 protein sequence, retaining the most common genes and DNA. The sample has about 770,000 distinct CDR3 sequences on record, 25% to 35% of them singletons. The ten largest clones capture around 13% of the sample. This clonotype turned up a few times. What antigen it recognizes has not been identified. No quality values exist for individual bases; no much larger clone is one base distant. What the work shows at the level of the full study, not this receptor alone: In the ex vivo response, HLA-C-restricted CMV-specific TCR beta clonotypes were dominant, and in two of eight donors the single most frequent clonotype came from this HLA-C-restricted group. In both this cohort and an independent cohort of over 350 donors, the cumulative frequency of public TCR beta family members distinguished carriers of CMV infection plus the relevant HLA type.

Taken from the germline V gene, the CDR1 and CDR2 loops are LGHNA and YSLEER. The CDR3 runs 15 amino acids, cysteine and phenylalanine included. CDR3 DNA only is kept here, 45 bases in frame from base 1. The junction carries 11 bases between V and J, which are trimmed by 3 bases and 0 bases respectively. Interpreted using the paper, the treatment or condition label stands for: in vitro stimulation with specific CMV peptide epitopes to enrich CMV-specific T cells. The sequences come from cultured CD8+ T cells from PBMCs, collected from culture after CMV antigen stimulation. The TCR originated in a human donor in good health (CMV status not recorded). Some clones in this sample may be carry-over from other donors' samples. Recombination linked TRBV4-3 to TRBJ1-2, with no D gene named confidently. The CDR3 region: CASSQGYRSNYGYTF. At the DNA level, the sequence is TGCGCCAGCAGCCAGGGCTATCGGTCTAACTATGGCTACACCTTC.